This T cell receptor (beta chain) was retrieved from a study of blood T cell repertoires in COVID-19. As for the study in general: T cells, B-cell-depleted T cells, or PBMCs provided the cDNA or gDNA that served as material.

The sample holds a few counts of this clone. Study processing details: The authors estimated nucleated cell counts from reference gene primer amplification. Profiled with immunoSEQ multiplex PCR; TCRdb holds only in-frame clones, not every one. V, J and clone size reflect that table, while D and trimming were determined from the DNA. The profile covers some 110,000 clones, with approximately 86% appearing a single time and about 4.5% taken by the ten largest. The clonotype comes from a man between 40 and 49 years old with acute or convalescent COVID-19. Sequenced material: peripheral blood.

The CDR3 nucleotides read TGTGCCAGCAGCGGCCCGTCGGGTACCTATAATTCACCCCTCCACTTT. Encoded protein: CASSGPSGTYNSPLHF. The chain carries TRBV11-2 and TRBJ1-6; D is uncertain. The CDR3 extends over 16 amino acids. Germline V gives CDR1 SGHAT, CDR2 FQNNGV. The V and J ends lost 5 bases and 2 bases respectively, with 13 bases between them.